This T cell receptor (beta chain) emerged from a study of T cells after yellow fever vaccination. Broader study findings: Some clonotypes, a small share, were shared between CD4 and CD8 compartments.

TCRdb reprocessed the 5' RACE reads with MiXCR, giving one entry per CDR3 protein. The table shows 200,000 to 300,000 distinct CDR3 sequences, with 6.5% to 8.5% occurring only once. V lost 7 bases and J lost 5, with 17 bases in between. CDR3 length: 13 residues. In germline, CDR1 is SQVTM, CDR2 ANQGSEA. As concerns this clonotype: Its antigen is unidentified.

The receptor comes from a man under 40 who received the YFV17D yellow fever vaccine. This chain joins TRBV29-1 and TRBJ2-5; weak D call: TRBD2 (5 bases). The sample here was CD4+ T cells sorted from PBMCs, taken 15 days after the yellow fever booster vaccination. The CDR3 region has the DNA TGCAGCGCTGATAATTCCCCGGGGGAGACCCAGTACTTC. This encodes CSADNSPGETQYF.